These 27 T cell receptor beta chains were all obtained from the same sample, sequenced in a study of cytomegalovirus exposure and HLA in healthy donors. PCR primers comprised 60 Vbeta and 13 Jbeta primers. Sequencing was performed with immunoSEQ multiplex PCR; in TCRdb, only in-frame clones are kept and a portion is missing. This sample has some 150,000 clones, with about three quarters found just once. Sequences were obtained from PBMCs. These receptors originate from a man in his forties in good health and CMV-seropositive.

The CDR3 loop reads CSVVRGSETQYF. In DNA form, the CDR3 reads TGCAGCGTTGTTCGGGGGTCAGAGACCCAGTACTTC. The rearrangement joins TRBV29-1 to TRBJ2-5; possible D gene TRBD2, 6 bases. The V gene lost 4 bases and the J gene lost 4 bases, with 10 bases spanning the gap. The CDR3 length is 12 residues. CDR1 and CDR2 (germline): SQVTM, ANQGSEA.

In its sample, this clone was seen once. The CDR3 nucleotides read TGTGCCACCAGCCCAAATCAACACAGGGGGACTGAAGCTTTCTTT. It encodes CATSPNQHRGTEAFF. This chain links TRBV15 with TRBJ1-1, with 8 bases matching TRBD1. CDR3 size: 15 residues. CDR1 is LNHNV and CDR2 is YYDKDF in the germline V gene (reference sequence). J lost 5 bases, V lost 5 bases, and 10 bases had no gene match.

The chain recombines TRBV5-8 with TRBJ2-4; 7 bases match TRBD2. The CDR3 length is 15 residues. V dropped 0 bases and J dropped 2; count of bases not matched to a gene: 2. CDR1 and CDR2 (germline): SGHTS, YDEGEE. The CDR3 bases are TGTGCCAGCAGCTTGGGGGAGGGGACCAAAAACATTCAGTACTTC. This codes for CASSLGEGTKNIQYF.

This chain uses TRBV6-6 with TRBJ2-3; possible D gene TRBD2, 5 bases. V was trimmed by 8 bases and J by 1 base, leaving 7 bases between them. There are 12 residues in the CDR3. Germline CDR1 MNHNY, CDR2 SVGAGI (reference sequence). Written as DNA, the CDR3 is TGTGCCAGCGGGGAGCGCACAGATACGCAGTATTTT. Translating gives CASGERTDTQYF.

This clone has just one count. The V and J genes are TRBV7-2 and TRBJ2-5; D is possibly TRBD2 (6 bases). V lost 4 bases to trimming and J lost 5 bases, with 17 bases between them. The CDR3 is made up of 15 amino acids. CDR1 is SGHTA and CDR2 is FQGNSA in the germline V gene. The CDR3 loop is CASSYQPGVRETQYF. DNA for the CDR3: TGTGCCAGCAGCTACCAACCGGGGGTTAGGGAGACCCAGTACTTC.

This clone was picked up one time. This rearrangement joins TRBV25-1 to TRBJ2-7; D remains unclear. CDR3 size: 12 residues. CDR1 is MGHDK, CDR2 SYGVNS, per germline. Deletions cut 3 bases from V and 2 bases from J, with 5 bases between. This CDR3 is CASSDSPYEQYF. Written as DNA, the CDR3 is TGTGCCAGCAGTGACAGTCCCTACGAGCAGTACTTC.

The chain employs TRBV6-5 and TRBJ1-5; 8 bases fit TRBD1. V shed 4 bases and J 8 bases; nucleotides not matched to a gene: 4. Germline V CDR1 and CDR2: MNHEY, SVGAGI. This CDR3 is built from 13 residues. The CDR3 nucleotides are TGTGCCAGCAGTTGGGGGACAGGCAAGCCCCAGCATTTT. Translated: CASSWGTGKPQHF.

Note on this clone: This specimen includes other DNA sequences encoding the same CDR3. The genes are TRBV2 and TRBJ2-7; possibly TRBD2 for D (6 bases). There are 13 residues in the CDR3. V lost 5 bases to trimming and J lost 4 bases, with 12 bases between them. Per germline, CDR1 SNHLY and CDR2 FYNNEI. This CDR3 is CASSQDYTYEQYF. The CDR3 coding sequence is TGTGCCAGCAGTCAGGACTACACATACGAGCAGTACTTC.

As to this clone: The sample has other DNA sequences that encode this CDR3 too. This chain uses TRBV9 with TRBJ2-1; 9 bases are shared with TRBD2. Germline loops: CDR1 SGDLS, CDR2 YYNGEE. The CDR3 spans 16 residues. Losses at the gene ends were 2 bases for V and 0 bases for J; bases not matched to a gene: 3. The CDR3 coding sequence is TGTGCCAGCAGCGTGGGTAGCGGGAGCTCCTACAATGAGCAGTTCTTC. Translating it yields CASSVGSGSSYNEQFF. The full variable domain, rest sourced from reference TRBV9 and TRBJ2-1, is DSGVTQTPKHLITATGQRVTLRCSPRSGDLSVYWYQQSLDQGLQFLIQYYNGEERAKGNILERFSAQQFPDLHSELNLSSLELGDSALYFCASSVGSGSSYNEQFFGPGTRLTVL.

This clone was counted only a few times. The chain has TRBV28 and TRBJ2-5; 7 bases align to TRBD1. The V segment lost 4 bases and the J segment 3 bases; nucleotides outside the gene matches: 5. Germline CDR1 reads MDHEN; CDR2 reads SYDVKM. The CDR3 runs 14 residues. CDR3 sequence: CASSSPDREETQYF. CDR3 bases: TGTGCCAGCAGTTCTCCCGACAGGGAAGAGACCCAGTACTTC.

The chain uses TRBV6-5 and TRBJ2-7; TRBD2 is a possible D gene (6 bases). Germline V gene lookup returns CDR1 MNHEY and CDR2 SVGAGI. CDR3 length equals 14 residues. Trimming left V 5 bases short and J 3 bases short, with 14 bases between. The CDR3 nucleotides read TGTGCCAGCAGTCAATCCGGGACTCTCTACGAGCAGTACTTC. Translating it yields CASSQSGTLYEQYF.

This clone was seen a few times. The DNA of the CDR3 is TGTGCCAGCAGCACCCCAGGGATTGGGCGGCGCGAGCAGTACTTC. This translates into CASSTPGIGRREQYF. V is TRBV11-2 and J is TRBJ2-7; D might be TRBD1 (5 bases). This CDR3 is built from 15 residues. With 5 bases removed from V and 6 bases from J, the gap between germline ends came to 20 bases. CDR1 is SGHAT, CDR2 FQNNGV, per germline.

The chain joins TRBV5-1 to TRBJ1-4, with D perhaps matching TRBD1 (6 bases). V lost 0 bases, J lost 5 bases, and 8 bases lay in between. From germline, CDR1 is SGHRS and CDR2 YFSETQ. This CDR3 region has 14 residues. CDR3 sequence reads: CASSLGQVNEKLFF. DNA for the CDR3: TGCGCCAGCAGCTTGGGACAGGTCAATGAAAAACTGTTTTTT. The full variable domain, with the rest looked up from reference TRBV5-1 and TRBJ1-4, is KAGVTQTPRYLIKTRGQQVTLSCSPISGHRSVSWYQQTPGQGLQFLFEYFSETQRNKGNFPGRFSGRQFSNSRSEMNVSTLELGDSALYLCASSLGQVNEKLFFGSGTQLSVL.

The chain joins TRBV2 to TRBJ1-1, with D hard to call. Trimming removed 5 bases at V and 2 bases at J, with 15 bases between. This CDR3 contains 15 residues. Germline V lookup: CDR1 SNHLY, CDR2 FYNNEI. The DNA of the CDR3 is TGTGCCAGCAGTTTCTCCTTTTCAGGAAACACTGAAGCTTTCTTT. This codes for CASSFSFSGNTEAFF.

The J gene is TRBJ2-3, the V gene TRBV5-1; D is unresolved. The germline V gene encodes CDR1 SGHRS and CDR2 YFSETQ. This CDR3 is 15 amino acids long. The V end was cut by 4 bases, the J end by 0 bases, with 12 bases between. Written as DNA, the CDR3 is TGCGCCAGCAGCGCACTCCCCACTAGCACAGATACGCAGTATTTT. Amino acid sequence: CASSALPTSTDTQYF.

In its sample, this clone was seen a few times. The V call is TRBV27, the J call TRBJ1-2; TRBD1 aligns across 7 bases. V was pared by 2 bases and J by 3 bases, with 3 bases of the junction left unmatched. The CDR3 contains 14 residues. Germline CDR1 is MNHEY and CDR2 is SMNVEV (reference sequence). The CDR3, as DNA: TGTGCCAGCAGTTTAGATGGGACAGACTATGGCTACACCTTC. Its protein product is CASSLDGTDYGYTF.

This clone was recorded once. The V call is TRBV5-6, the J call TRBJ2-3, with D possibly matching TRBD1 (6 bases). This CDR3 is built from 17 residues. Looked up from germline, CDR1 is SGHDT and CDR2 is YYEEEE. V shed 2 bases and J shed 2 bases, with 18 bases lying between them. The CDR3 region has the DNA TGTGCCAGCAGCTTAAGATCGACAGGCCTCTACACAGATACGCAGTATTTT. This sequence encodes CASSLRSTGLYTDTQYF.

DNA for the CDR3: TGTGCCAGCAAACGACTAGCGGGAAGCTACGAGCAGTACTTC. Encoded protein: CASKRLAGSYEQYF. The chain employs TRBV27 and TRBJ2-7; TRBD2 agrees at 11 bases. The germline CDR1 and CDR2 sequences are MNHEY and SMNVEV (reference sequence). The CDR3 consists of 14 residues. J was trimmed by 3 bases and V by 7 bases; bases with no gene match: 5.

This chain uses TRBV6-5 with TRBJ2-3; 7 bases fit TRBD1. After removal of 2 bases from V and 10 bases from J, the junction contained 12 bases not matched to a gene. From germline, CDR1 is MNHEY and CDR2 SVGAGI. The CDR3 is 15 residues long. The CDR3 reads CASSYSRGQILAQYF. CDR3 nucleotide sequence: TGTGCCAGCAGTTACAGTAGGGGGCAAATACTTGCGCAGTATTTT.

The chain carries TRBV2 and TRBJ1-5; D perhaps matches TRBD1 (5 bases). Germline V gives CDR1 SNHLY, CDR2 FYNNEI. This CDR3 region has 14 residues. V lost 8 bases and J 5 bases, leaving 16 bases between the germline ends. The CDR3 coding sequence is TGTGCCAGCTCACAGGATGGGCTTTATCAGCCCCAGCATTTT. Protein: CASSQDGLYQPQHF.

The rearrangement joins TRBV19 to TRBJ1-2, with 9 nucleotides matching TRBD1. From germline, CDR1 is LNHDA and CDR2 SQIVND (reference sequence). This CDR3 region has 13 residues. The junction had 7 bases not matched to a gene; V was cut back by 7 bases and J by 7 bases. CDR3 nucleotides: TGTGCCAGTACCCCAGGGACAGGGAGTGGCTACACCTTC. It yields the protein CASTPGTGSGYTF.

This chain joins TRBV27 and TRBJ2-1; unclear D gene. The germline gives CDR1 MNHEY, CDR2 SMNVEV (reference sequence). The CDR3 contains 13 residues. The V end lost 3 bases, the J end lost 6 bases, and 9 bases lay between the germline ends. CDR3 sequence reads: CASSFGSSNEQFF. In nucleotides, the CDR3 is TGTGCCAGCAGTTTTGGGTCTAGCAATGAGCAGTTCTTC.

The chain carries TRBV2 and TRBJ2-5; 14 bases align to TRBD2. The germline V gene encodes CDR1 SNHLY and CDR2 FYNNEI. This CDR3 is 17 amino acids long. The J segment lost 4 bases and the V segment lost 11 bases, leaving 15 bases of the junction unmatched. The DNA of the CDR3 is TGTGCCCTATCGCTGGGACTAGCGGGAGTGGGGCGAGAGACCCAGTACTTC. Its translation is CALSLGLAGVGRETQYF.

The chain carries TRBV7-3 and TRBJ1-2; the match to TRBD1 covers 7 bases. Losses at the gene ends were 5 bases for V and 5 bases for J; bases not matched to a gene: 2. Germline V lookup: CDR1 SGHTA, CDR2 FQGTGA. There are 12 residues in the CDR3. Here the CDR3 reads CASSETGYGYTF. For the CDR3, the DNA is TGTGCCAGCAGCGAGACAGGGTATGGCTACACCTTC.

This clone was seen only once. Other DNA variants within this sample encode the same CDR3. CDR3 sequence: CSVGGDPGQGNYGYTF. In nucleotides, the CDR3 is TGCAGCGTTGGAGGGGACCCGGGACAGGGGAACTATGGCTACACCTTC. The chain carries TRBV29-1 and TRBJ1-2, with 10 positions matching TRBD1. The junction had 10 bases not matched to a gene; V was cut back by 4 bases and J by 2 bases. The V gene's germline CDR1 is SQVTM and CDR2 ANQGSEA. The CDR3 contains 16 residues.

The CDR3 loop is CASRETGGREKLFF. CDR3 DNA: TGTGCCAGCAGAGAAACTGGAGGTCGTGAAAAACTGTTTTTT. The chain links TRBV25-1 to TRBJ1-4; D gene uncertain. The germline V gene encodes CDR1 MGHDK and CDR2 SYGVNS. V was shortened by 6 bases and J by 7 bases, with 15 bases between the two germline ends. This CDR3 region has 14 residues.

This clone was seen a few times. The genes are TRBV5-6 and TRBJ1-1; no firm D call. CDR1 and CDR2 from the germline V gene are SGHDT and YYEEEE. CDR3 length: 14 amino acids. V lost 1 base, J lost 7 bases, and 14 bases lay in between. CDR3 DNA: TGTGCCAGCAGCTTGTTCTCGTTGGCGGATGAAGCTTTCTTT. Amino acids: CASSLFSLADEAFF.